This T cell receptor (beta chain) emerged from a study of blood T cell repertoires in COVID-19. Study as a whole: Italy, Spain and the United States were the sources of the convalescent and acute COVID-19 samples. The cDNA or gDNA used as material had been derived from T cells, B-cell-depleted T cells, or PBMCs.

Authors' processing steps: Amplification with reference gene primers provided the estimates of nucleated cell counts. The data were produced by immunoSEQ multiplex PCR, yet TCRdb's version contains in-frame clones alone and is incomplete. The DNA gave D and trimming, while V, J and clone size come from that table. The sample contains about 80,000 clones, over 70% of which appear only once. The sequenced sample was peripheral blood. This sequence originates from a human donor in a cohort sampled during active COVID-19.

CDR3 bases: TGTGCCAGTAGTGTACAGGGTGGGCACACTGAAGCTTTCTTT. The encoded protein is CASSVQGGHTEAFF. The V call is TRBV19, the J call TRBJ1-1; D may be TRBD1 (6 bases). V was shortened by 5 bases and J by 3 bases, with 13 bases between the two germline ends. This CDR3 has 14 amino acids. Germline V lookup: CDR1 LNHDA, CDR2 SQIVND (reference sequence).